Listed below are T cell receptor beta chains from one sample, sequenced in a study of blood T cell repertoires in COVID-19. The repertoire was sequenced with immunoSEQ multiplex PCR; TCRdb's copy has only in-frame clones and lacks some. The repertoire includes about 210,000 clones, 80% to 90% of them detected once, and around 2.5% sits in the top ten. Sequences were obtained from peripheral blood. These receptors originate from a woman aged 40 to 50 with active or convalescent COVID-19. The CDR3 runs from the conserved cysteine through the conserved F or W. The D gene is left open where the match is weak. Size is omitted from some rows. Given values are once, few, many or a class for expanded clones.

V gene: TRBV3-1/TRBV3-2; D gene: TRBD1; clone size: .; J gene: TRBJ2-7; CDR3 protein: CASSQGPGGLYEQYF; CDR3 DNA: TGTGCCAGCAGCCAAGGTCCAGGGGGTCTGTACGAGCAGTACTTC
V gene: TRBV18; D gene: TRBD1; clone size: .; J gene: TRBJ1-4; CDR3 protein: CASSPRTGPNEKLFF; CDR3 DNA: TGTGCCAGCTCACCACGGACAGGCCCTAATGAAAAACTGTTTTTT
V gene: TRBV2; D gene: TRBD1; clone size: .; J gene: TRBJ1-5; CDR3 protein: CASSVKTGQGRYQPQHF; CDR3 DNA: TGTGCCAGCAGTGTTAAGACGGGACAGGGTAGGTATCAGCCCCAGCATTTT
V gene: TRBV30; D gene: TRBD1; clone size: .; J gene: TRBJ1-1; CDR3 protein: CAWTGGNTEAFF; CDR3 DNA: TGTGCCTGGACAGGGGGGAACACTGAAGCTTTCTTT
V gene: TRBV5-1; D gene: .; clone size: .; J gene: TRBJ2-4; CDR3 protein: CASSLGGGVNIQYF; CDR3 DNA: TGCGCCAGCAGCTTAGGGGGAGGGGTAAACATTCAGTACTTC
V gene: TRBV9; D gene: TRBD2; clone size: .; J gene: TRBJ2-5; CDR3 protein: CASTFGLSGGLETQYF; CDR3 DNA: TGTGCCAGCACCTTCGGGCTTAGCGGGGGCCTAGAGACCCAGTACTTC
V gene: TRBV4-3; D gene: .; clone size: .; J gene: TRBJ1-2; CDR3 protein: CASSQEVAGTNFYGYTF; CDR3 DNA: TGCGCCAGCAGCCAAGAGGTTGCCGGGACAAATTTTTATGGCTACACCTTC
V gene: TRBV5-1; D gene: TRBD2; clone size: .; J gene: TRBJ2-2; CDR3 protein: CASTLGGRTGELFF; CDR3 DNA: TGCGCCAGCACCTTGGGAGGGCGCACCGGGGAGCTGTTTTTT
V gene: TRBV6-1; D gene: .; clone size: .; J gene: TRBJ2-1; CDR3 protein: CASSPSSGYNEQFF; CDR3 DNA: TGTGCCAGCAGTCCTAGCTCAGGATACAATGAGCAGTTCTTC
V gene: TRBV6-1; D gene: .; clone size: .; J gene: TRBJ2-1; CDR3 protein: CASSERIGPRVINEQFF; CDR3 DNA: TGTGCCAGCAGTGAAAGGATTGGGCCCCGAGTGATCAATGAGCAGTTCTTC
V gene: TRBV11-1; D gene: .; clone size: few; J gene: TRBJ2-1; CDR3 protein: CASSFRDGGSYNEQFF; CDR3 DNA: TGTGCCAGCAGCTTCAGGGACGGGGGCTCCTACAATGAGCAGTTCTTC
V gene: TRBV27; D gene: .; clone size: .; J gene: TRBJ2-4; CDR3 protein: CASSLEFRGPKNIQYF; CDR3 DNA: TGTGCCAGCAGTTTAGAATTCAGGGGCCCTAAGAACATTCAGTACTTC
V gene: TRBV5-1; D gene: .; clone size: .; J gene: TRBJ1-1; CDR3 protein: CASSLGQYYMNTEAFF; CDR3 DNA: TGCGCCAGCAGCTTGGGACAGTATTACATGAACACTGAAGCTTTCTTT
V gene: TRBV9; D gene: TRBD1; clone size: .; J gene: TRBJ2-3; CDR3 protein: CASSNDRGPPTDTQYF; CDR3 DNA: TGTGCCAGCAGCAACGACAGGGGGCCACCCACAGATACGCAGTATTTT
V gene: TRBV7-2; D gene: .; clone size: .; J gene: TRBJ1-5; CDR3 protein: CASSLGDRQYQPQHF; CDR3 DNA: TGTGCCAGCAGCTTAGGAGACAGGCAGTATCAGCCCCAGCATTTT
V gene: TRBV5-1; D gene: TRBD2; clone size: .; J gene: TRBJ2-5; CDR3 protein: CASSGRLAGVSSPETQYF; CDR3 DNA: TGCGCCAGCAGCGGAAGACTAGCGGGAGTGTCAAGTCCAGAGACCCAGTACTTC
V gene: TRBV15; D gene: .; clone size: once; J gene: TRBJ2-5; CDR3 protein: CATSRFPGPETQYF; CDR3 DNA: TGTGCCACCAGCAGATTTCCGGGTCCGGAGACCCAGTACTTC
V gene: TRBV12-3/TRBV12-4; D gene: .; clone size: .; J gene: TRBJ1-5; CDR3 protein: CASRRSNQPQHF; CDR3 DNA: TGTGCCAGCAGGCGAAGCAATCAGCCCCAGCATTTT
V gene: TRBV7-3; D gene: .; clone size: few; J gene: TRBJ2-7; CDR3 protein: CASSLVSGANYEQYF; CDR3 DNA: TGTGCCAGCAGCTTAGTGTCAGGGGCCAACTACGAGCAGTACTTC
V gene: TRBV10-3; D gene: TRBD1; clone size: .; J gene: TRBJ1-1; CDR3 protein: CAIRRQGNTEAFF; CDR3 DNA: TGTGCCATCCGTCGACAGGGGAACACTGAAGCTTTCTTT
V gene: TRBV20-1; D gene: .; clone size: few; J gene: TRBJ2-7; CDR3 protein: CSALTSYEQYF; CDR3 DNA: TGCAGTGCCCTGACTAGCTACGAGCAGTACTTC
V gene: TRBV27; D gene: .; clone size: .; J gene: TRBJ2-7; CDR3 protein: CASSLGDSYEQYF; CDR3 DNA: TGTGCCAGCAGTTTAGGAGACTCCTACGAGCAGTACTTC
V gene: TRBV7-2; D gene: TRBD1; clone size: .; J gene: TRBJ1-4; CDR3 protein: CASSPGQGNEKLFF; CDR3 DNA: TGTGCCAGCAGCCCCGGACAGGGGAATGAAAAACTGTTTTTT
V gene: TRBV30; D gene: .; clone size: .; J gene: TRBJ1-1; CDR3 protein: CAWPPRGGNTEAFF; CDR3 DNA: TGTGCCTGGCCCCCACGGGGGGGTAACACTGAAGCTTTCTTT
V gene: TRBV27; D gene: .; clone size: .; J gene: TRBJ1-1; CDR3 protein: CASRRGGSLNTEAFF; CDR3 DNA: TGTGCCAGCAGGAGGGGGGGCAGCCTGAACACTGAAGCTTTCTTT
V gene: TRBV27; D gene: TRBD1; clone size: .; J gene: TRBJ2-7; CDR3 protein: CASSRTTGPYEQYF; CDR3 DNA: TGTGCCAGCAGTAGAACGACAGGGCCCTACGAGCAGTACTTC
V gene: TRBV19; D gene: TRBD2; clone size: .; J gene: TRBJ2-2; CDR3 protein: CASSLKIAGGVSTGELFF; CDR3 DNA: TGTGCCAGTAGCCTAAAAATAGCGGGAGGTGTTAGCACCGGGGAGCTGTTTTTT
V gene: TRBV28; D gene: TRBD1; clone size: .; J gene: TRBJ1-1; CDR3 protein: CASTWDSLSSPEAFF; CDR3 DNA: TGTGCCAGCACCTGGGACAGTCTTTCGTCTCCTGAAGCTTTCTTT
V gene: TRBV24-1; D gene: .; clone size: .; J gene: TRBJ2-3; CDR3 protein: CATSDNSGAETDTQYF; CDR3 DNA: TGTGCCACCAGTGACAACTCGGGAGCAGAAACAGATACGCAGTATTTT
V gene: TRBV19; D gene: .; clone size: .; J gene: TRBJ1-5; CDR3 protein: CASYRGGDQPQHF; CDR3 DNA: TGTGCCAGTTATAGAGGGGGGGATCAGCCCCAGCATTTT
V gene: TRBV29-1; D gene: .; clone size: .; J gene: TRBJ1-2; CDR3 protein: CSVEDKERSLSYTF; CDR3 DNA: TGCAGCGTTGAAGATAAGGAGAGGAGTTTAAGCTACACCTTC
V gene: TRBV5-1; D gene: TRBD2; clone size: .; J gene: TRBJ2-3; CDR3 protein: CASSGSGAYTDTQYF; CDR3 DNA: TGCGCCAGCAGCGGTAGCGGGGCTTACACAGATACGCAGTATTTT
V gene: TRBV27; D gene: TRBD2; clone size: .; J gene: TRBJ2-3; CDR3 protein: CASTPKTSGRAKDTQYF; CDR3 DNA: TGTGCCAGCACACCGAAGACTAGCGGGAGGGCCAAAGATACGCAGTATTTT
V gene: TRBV11-3; D gene: TRBD1; clone size: .; J gene: TRBJ1-2; CDR3 protein: CASRPTGQNYGYTF; CDR3 DNA: TGTGCCAGCAGGCCGACAGGGCAAAACTATGGCTACACCTTC
V gene: TRBV9; D gene: TRBD1; clone size: .; J gene: TRBJ2-2; CDR3 protein: CASSVLDRGAGELFF; CDR3 DNA: TGTGCCAGCAGCGTTTTAGACAGGGGGGCCGGGGAGCTGTTTTTT
V gene: TRBV5-1; D gene: TRBD1; clone size: .; J gene: TRBJ1-1; CDR3 protein: CASSLTGEMNTEAFF; CDR3 DNA: TGCGCCAGCAGCTTGACAGGGGAAATGAACACTGAAGCTTTCTTT
V gene: TRBV6-4; D gene: TRBD1; clone size: .; J gene: TRBJ1-1; CDR3 protein: CASRTGQSGTEAFF; CDR3 DNA: TGTGCCAGTAGAACGGGACAGTCCGGGACTGAAGCTTTCTTT
V gene: TRBV6-5; D gene: TRBD1; clone size: .; J gene: TRBJ1-2; CDR3 protein: CASETGGHYGYTF; CDR3 DNA: TGTGCCAGCGAAACAGGGGGGCACTATGGCTACACCTTC
V gene: TRBV25-1; D gene: .; clone size: .; J gene: TRBJ2-3; CDR3 protein: CASSESGTSTDTQYF; CDR3 DNA: TGTGCCAGCAGTGAATCGGGGACTAGCACAGATACGCAGTATTTT
V gene: TRBV5-1; D gene: TRBD2; clone size: few; J gene: TRBJ2-2; CDR3 protein: CASSLTGLAGGLIGTGELFF; CDR3 DNA: TGCGCCAGCAGCTTGACCGGACTAGCGGGGGGGCTCATTGGCACCGGGGAGCTGTTTTTT
V gene: TRBV7-9; D gene: .; clone size: .; J gene: TRBJ1-1; CDR3 protein: CASSPRVGSTEAFF; CDR3 DNA: TGTGCCAGCAGTCCACGGGTGGGTAGCACTGAAGCTTTCTTT
V gene: TRBV30; D gene: TRBD2; clone size: .; J gene: TRBJ2-7; CDR3 protein: CAWSELAASYEQYF; CDR3 DNA: TGTGCCTGGAGTGAGCTAGCGGCCTCCTACGAGCAGTACTTC
V gene: TRBV10-3; D gene: .; clone size: .; J gene: TRBJ1-4; CDR3 protein: CAIRREADEKLFF; CDR3 DNA: TGTGCCATCAGGAGGGAGGCTGATGAAAAACTGTTTTTT
V gene: TRBV5-1; D gene: .; clone size: .; J gene: TRBJ2-7; CDR3 protein: CASSPEVSYEQYF; CDR3 DNA: TGCGCCAGCAGCCCCGAGGTTTCCTACGAGCAGTACTTC
V gene: TRBV15; D gene: .; clone size: .; J gene: TRBJ2-2; CDR3 protein: CATSKDYPGTGELFF; CDR3 DNA: TGTGCCACCAGCAAGGACTACCCGGGGACCGGGGAGCTGTTTTTT
V gene: TRBV18; D gene: .; clone size: .; J gene: TRBJ1-3; CDR3 protein: CASSLGQVAYGNTIYF; CDR3 DNA: TGTGCCAGCTCACTGGGGCAGGTGGCGTACGGAAACACCATATATTTT
V gene: TRBV19; D gene: .; clone size: .; J gene: TRBJ1-3; CDR3 protein: CASSISGRASSGNTIYF; CDR3 DNA: TGTGCCAGTAGTATATCTGGCAGGGCGAGCTCTGGAAACACCATATATTTT
V gene: TRBV6-4; D gene: .; clone size: .; J gene: TRBJ1-4; CDR3 protein: CASSAPTGENEKLFF; CDR3 DNA: TGTGCCAGCAGTGCCCCGACAGGAGAAAATGAAAAACTGTTTTTT
V gene: TRBV3-1/TRBV3-2; D gene: TRBD1; clone size: .; J gene: TRBJ1-1; CDR3 protein: CASSQEGQGWDTEAFF; CDR3 DNA: TGTGCCAGCAGCCAAGAGGGACAGGGTTGGGACACTGAAGCTTTCTTT
V gene: TRBV11-3; D gene: TRBD2; clone size: .; J gene: TRBJ2-5; CDR3 protein: CASSPSSGSGETQYF; CDR3 DNA: TGTGCCAGCAGTCCGTCTAGCGGATCAGGGGAGACCCAGTACTTC
V gene: TRBV6-2/TRBV6-3; D gene: TRBD2; clone size: .; J gene: TRBJ2-7; CDR3 protein: CASSFLLAGEGAHGGYEQYF; CDR3 DNA: TGTGCCAGCAGCTTCCTTTTAGCGGGAGAGGGAGCCCACGGTGGGTACGAGCAGTACTTC
V gene: TRBV6-5; D gene: TRBD2; clone size: .; J gene: TRBJ2-7; CDR3 protein: CASRWRDYSYEQYF; CDR3 DNA: TGTGCCAGCAGGTGGCGGGACTACTCCTACGAGCAGTACTTC